This note documents a single T cell receptor beta chain sequence. The antigen remains unidentified. This record comes from a study of vaccination and CD4 T cells after COVID-19. Overall study context: Median time from COVID diagnosis to post-COVID sampling was 101 days (35 to 161). Post-vaccine sampling followed dose two by a median roughly 76 days (range 14 to 241). Either a CEFX pool, an HIV-1 Nef pool, or no peptide was added to control cultures.

The length of the CDR3 is 13 residues. Germline V gene data show CDR1 as MNHNS and CDR2 as SASEGT. V was shortened by 1 base and J by 4 bases, with 5 bases between the two germline ends. The sample's treatment: roughly ten-day PBMC culture with coronavirus spike peptide pools or control peptides (ViraFEST assay). Oncomine TCR Beta short-read sequencing was applied to DNA from cultured CD4+ T cells. TCRdb reprocessed the PCR reads with MiXCR, giving one entry per CDR3 protein. The repertoire consists of about 10,000 distinct CDR3 sequences, with around 40% occurring once and the leading ten covering about 35%.

The genes are TRBV6-1 and TRBJ1-3; no clear D. The TCR originated in a human donor who had recovered from COVID-19. Sequencing was carried out using CD4+ T cells from blood, cultured in vitro. This chain's CDR3 is CASSEVQGNTIYF. The DNA of the CDR3 is TGTGCCAGCAGTGAAGTACAGGGAAACACCATATATTTT.